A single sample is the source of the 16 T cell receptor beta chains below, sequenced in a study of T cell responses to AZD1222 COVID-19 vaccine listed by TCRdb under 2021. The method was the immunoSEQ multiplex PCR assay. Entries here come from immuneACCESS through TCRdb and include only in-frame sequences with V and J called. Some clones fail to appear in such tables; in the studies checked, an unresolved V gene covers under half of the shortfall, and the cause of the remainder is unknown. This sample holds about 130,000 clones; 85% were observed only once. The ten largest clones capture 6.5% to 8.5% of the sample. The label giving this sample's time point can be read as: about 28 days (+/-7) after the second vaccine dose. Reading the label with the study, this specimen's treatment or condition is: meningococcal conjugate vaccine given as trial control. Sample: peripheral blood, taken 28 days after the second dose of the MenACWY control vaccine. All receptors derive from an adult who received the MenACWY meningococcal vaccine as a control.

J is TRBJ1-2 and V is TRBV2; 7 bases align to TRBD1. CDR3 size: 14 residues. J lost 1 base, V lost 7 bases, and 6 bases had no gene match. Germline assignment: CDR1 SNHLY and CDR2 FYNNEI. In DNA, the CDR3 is TGTGCCAGCACCGGGGGGACAGATAACTATGGCTACACCTTC. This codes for CASTGGTDNYGYTF.

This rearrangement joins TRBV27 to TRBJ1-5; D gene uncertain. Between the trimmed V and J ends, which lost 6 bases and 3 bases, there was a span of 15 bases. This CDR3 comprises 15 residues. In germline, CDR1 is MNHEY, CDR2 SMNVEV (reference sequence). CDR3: CASSHSVGFNQPQHF. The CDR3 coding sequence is TGTGCCAGCAGCCATAGCGTCGGATTCAATCAGCCCCAGCATTTT.

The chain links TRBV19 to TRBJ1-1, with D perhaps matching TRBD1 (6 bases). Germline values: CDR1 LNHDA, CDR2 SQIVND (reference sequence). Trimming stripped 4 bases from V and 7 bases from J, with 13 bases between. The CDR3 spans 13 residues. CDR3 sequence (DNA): TGTGCCAGTAGTAAGGACGGGACAAGTGAAGCTTTCTTT. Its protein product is CASSKDGTSEAFF.

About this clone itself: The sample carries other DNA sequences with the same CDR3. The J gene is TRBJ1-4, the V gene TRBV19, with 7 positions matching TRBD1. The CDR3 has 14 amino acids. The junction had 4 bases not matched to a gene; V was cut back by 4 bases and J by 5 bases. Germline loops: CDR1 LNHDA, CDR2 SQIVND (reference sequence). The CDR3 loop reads CASSTRQGNEKLFF. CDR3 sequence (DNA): TGTGCCAGTAGTACCCGACAGGGAAATGAAAAACTGTTTTTT.

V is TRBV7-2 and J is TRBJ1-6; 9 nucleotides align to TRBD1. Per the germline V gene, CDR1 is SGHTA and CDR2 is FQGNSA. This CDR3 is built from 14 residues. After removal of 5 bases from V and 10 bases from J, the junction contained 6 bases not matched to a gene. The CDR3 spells CASSRDRGTSPLHF. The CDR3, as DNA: TGTGCCAGCAGCCGTGACAGGGGGACGTCACCCCTCCACTTT.

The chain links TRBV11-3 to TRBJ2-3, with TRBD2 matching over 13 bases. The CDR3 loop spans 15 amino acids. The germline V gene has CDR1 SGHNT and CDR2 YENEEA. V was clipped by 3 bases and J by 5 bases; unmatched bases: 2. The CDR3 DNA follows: TGTGCCAGCAGCTTTGGACTAGCGGGAGTAGATACGCAGTATTTT. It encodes CASSFGLAGVDTQYF.

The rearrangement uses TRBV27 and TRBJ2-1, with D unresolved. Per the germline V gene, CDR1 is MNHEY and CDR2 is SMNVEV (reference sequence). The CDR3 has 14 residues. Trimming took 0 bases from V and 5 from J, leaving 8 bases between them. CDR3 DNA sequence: TGTGCCAGCAGTTTATCCTCGACAAACAATGAGCAGTTCTTC. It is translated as CASSLSSTNNEQFF.

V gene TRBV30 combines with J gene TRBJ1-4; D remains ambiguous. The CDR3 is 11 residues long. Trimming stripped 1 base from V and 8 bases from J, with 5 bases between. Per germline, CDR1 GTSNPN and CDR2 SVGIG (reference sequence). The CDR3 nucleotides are TGTGCCTGGAGTGAACGGGAAAAACTGTTTTTT. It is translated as CAWSEREKLFF.

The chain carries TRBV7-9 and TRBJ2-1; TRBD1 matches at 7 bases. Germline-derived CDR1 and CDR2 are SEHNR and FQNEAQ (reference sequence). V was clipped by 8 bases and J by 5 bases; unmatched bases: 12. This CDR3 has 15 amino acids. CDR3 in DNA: TGTGCCAGCTCTGAGTCGGGACAGATCCACAATGAGCAGTTCTTC. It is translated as CASSESGQIHNEQFF.

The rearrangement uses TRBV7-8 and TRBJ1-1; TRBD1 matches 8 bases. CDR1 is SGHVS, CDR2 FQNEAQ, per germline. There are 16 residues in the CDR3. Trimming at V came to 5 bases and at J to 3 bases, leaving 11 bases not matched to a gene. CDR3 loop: CASSRGTGSLHTEAFF. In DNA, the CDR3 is TGTGCCAGCAGCCGAGGGACAGGTAGTCTGCACACTGAAGCTTTCTTT.

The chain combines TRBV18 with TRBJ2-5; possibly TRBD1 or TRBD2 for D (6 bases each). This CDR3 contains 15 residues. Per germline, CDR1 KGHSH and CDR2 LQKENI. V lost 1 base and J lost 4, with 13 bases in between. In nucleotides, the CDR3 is TGTGCCAGCTCACCACTGGTCCGGGGGCCAGAGACCCAGTACTTC. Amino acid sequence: CASSPLVRGPETQYF.

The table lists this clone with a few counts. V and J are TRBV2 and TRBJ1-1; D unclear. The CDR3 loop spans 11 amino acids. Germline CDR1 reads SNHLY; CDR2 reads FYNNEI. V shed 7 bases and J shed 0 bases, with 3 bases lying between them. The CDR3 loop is CASTMNTEAFF. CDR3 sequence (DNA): TGTGCCAGCACGATGAACACTGAAGCTTTCTTT.

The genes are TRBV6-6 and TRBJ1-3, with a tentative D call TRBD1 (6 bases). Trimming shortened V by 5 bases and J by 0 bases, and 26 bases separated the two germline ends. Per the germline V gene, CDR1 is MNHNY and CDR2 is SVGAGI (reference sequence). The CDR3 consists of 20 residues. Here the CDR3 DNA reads TGTGCCAGCAGTCCCCACGGGGGCCCAAGCCACTCATCCTCTGGAAACACCATATATTTT. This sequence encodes CASSPHGGPSHSSSGNTIYF.

This chain's CDR3 is CASSLDGGAGGYTF. The DNA for the CDR3 is TGCGCCAGCAGCTTGGATGGGGGCGCAGGTGGCTACACCTTC. The chain carries TRBV5-1 and TRBJ1-2; possible D gene TRBD1, 6 bases. The V end lost 0 bases, the J end lost 7 bases, and 13 bases lay between the germline ends. Per the germline V gene, CDR1 is SGHRS and CDR2 is YFSETQ. The CDR3 has 14 residues.

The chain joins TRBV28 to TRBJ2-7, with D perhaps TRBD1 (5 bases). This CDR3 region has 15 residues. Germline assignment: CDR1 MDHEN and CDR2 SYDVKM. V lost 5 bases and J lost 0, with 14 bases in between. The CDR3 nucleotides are TGTGCCAGCAGTCTAGACAGTCTCTGCTCCTACGAGCAGTACGTC. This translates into CASSLDSLCSYEQYV.

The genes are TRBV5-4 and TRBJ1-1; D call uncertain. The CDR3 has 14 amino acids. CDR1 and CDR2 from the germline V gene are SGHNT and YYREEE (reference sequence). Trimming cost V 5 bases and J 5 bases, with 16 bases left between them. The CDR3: CASRKTGGGTEAFF. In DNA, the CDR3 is TGTGCCAGCAGAAAGACCGGCGGTGGGACTGAAGCTTTCTTT.